Described below is a single TCR beta chain sequence and its context. The sample belongs to a study of blood T cell repertoires in COVID-19. Assay used: immunoSEQ multiplex PCR; TCRdb lists only in-frame clones, some missing. The repertoire includes more than 110,000 clones, 75% to 90% of them detected once, and approximately 4.3% sits in the top ten. The study counted Cohort 3 donors as recovered given two negative PCRs, clearance, or symptom resolution. Trimming shortened V by 0 bases and J by 0 bases, and 8 bases separated the two germline ends. CDR1 SGHAT and CDR2 FQNNGV come from the germline V gene. CDR3 length equals 15 residues.

This sequence was found in a man aged 45-65 years who had recovered from COVID-19. The specimen was PBMCs or T cells enriched from blood (not recorded which). This sequence joins TRBV11-2 and TRBJ1-1; tentatively, D is TRBD1 (6 bases). This CDR3 reads CASSLEGGLNTEAFF. CDR3 DNA sequence: TGTGCCAGCAGCTTAGAAGGGGGATTGAACACTGAAGCTTTCTTT.